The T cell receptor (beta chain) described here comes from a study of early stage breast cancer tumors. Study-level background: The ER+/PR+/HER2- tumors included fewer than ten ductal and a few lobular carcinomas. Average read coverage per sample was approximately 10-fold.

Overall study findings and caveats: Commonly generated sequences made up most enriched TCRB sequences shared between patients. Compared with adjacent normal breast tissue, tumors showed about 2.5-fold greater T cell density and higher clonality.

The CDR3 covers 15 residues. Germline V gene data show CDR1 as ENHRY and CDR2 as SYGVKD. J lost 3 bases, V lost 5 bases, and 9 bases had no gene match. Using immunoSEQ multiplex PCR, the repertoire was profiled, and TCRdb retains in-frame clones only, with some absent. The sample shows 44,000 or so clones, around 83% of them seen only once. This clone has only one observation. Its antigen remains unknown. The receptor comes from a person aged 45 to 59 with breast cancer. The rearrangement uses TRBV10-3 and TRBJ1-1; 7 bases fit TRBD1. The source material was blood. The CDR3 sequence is CAISYRGQGDTEAFF. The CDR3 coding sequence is TGTGCCATCAGTTACAGGGGCCAGGGTGACACTGAAGCTTTCTTT.